The 27 T cell receptor beta chains reported below all come from one sample, sequenced in a study of T cells in Graves' hyperthyroidism and ophthalmopathy. The TCR beta CDR3 regions underwent amplification using RNA transcripts as the source. An initial round of RT-PCR targeting the TCR CDR3 relied on the HTBI primer set. One entry per CDR3 protein, called by TCRdb with MiXCR from the multiplex PCR reads. The data show around 340,000 distinct CDR3 sequences, with 15% to 20% seen just once and 45% to 50% held by the top ten. Specimen: blood. The receptors shown here come from a woman in her forties or fifties with Graves' hyperthyroidism.

This CDR3 is CASSEPGSMNTEAFF. DNA of the CDR3: TGTGCCAGCAGTGAACCCGGGTCCATGAACACTGAAGCTTTCTTT. V gene TRBV6-1 combines with J gene TRBJ1-1; D remains ambiguous. CDR3 length: 15 amino acids. Germline lookup yields CDR1 MNHNS and CDR2 SASEGT. Trimming removed 2 bases at V and 0 bases at J, with 10 bases between.

The J gene is TRBJ2-2, the V gene TRBV28, with TRBD2 identical over 7 bases. The CDR3 loop spans 13 amino acids. Trimming cost V 7 bases and J 3 bases; bases outside gene matches: 2. Germline CDR1 MDHEN, CDR2 SYDVKM. The CDR3 region is CASNRGDTGELFF. CDR3 sequence (DNA): TGTGCCAGCAATCGGGGGGACACCGGGGAGCTGTTTTTT.

The V and J genes are TRBV19 and TRBJ1-1; D might be TRBD1 (6 bases). The CDR3 sequence is 14 residues long. Trimming took 5 bases from V and 5 from J, leaving 15 bases between them. Looked up from germline, CDR1 is LNHDA and CDR2 is SQIVND (reference sequence). In nucleotides, the CDR3 is TGTGCCAGTAGTGACGGCAGGGGTGATACTGAAGCTTTCTTT. This codes for CASSDGRGDTEAFF.

This clonotype was observed a handful of times. The chain carries TRBV6-1 and TRBJ1-1, with D possibly being TRBD1 (6 bases). The CDR3 sequence is 12 residues long. The germline V gene encodes CDR1 MNHNS and CDR2 SASEGT. Trimming removed 8 bases at V and 1 base at J, with 8 bases between. CDR3 DNA sequence: TGTGCCAGCGACAGGAAGAACACTGAAGCTTTCTTT. It translates to CASDRKNTEAFF.

This clonotype was picked up many times. The V gene is TRBV20-1, the J gene TRBJ2-7; the match to TRBD1 covers 8 bases. V trimming: 6 bases; J trimming: 2 bases; junction bases outside the gene matches: 9. CDR1 DFQATT and CDR2 SNEGSKA come from the germline V gene (reference sequence). The CDR3 sequence is 14 residues long. The CDR3, as DNA: TGCAGTGCCCTGGCCGGGACAGGTCCCTACGAGCAGTACTTC. This gives the protein CSALAGTGPYEQYF.

This clonotype was seen at least ten times. J is TRBJ2-5 and V is TRBV3-1; D ambiguous. Trimming stripped 0 bases from V and 2 bases from J, with 4 bases between. Per germline, CDR1 LGHDT and CDR2 YNNKEL (reference sequence). CDR3 size: 13 residues. The CDR3 loop is CASSQEVQETQYF. CDR3 sequence (DNA): TGTGCCAGCAGCCAAGAAGTTCAAGAGACCCAGTACTTC.

The V and J genes are TRBV30 and TRBJ1-6; possible D gene TRBD1, 6 bases. The germline V gene encodes CDR1 GTSNPN and CDR2 SVGIG (reference sequence). The CDR3 consists of 13 residues. Between the trimmed V and J ends, which lost 0 bases and 9 bases, there was a span of 9 bases. The CDR3 coding sequence is TGTGCCTGGAGTGTACAGGGAGTTTCACCCCTCCACTTT. This encodes CAWSVQGVSPLHF.

V is TRBV5-1 and J is TRBJ2-1; possible D gene TRBD2, 6 bases. Trimming removed 4 bases at V and 8 bases at J, with 22 bases between. This CDR3 contains 16 residues. Germline CDR1 is SGHRS and CDR2 is YFSETQ. DNA of the CDR3: TGCGCCAGCAGCCAATTTGGAGGGCCCCGGCCCGATGAGCAGTTCTTC. It translates to CASSQFGGPRPDEQFF.

This clonotype was detected many times. The chain uses TRBV20-1 and TRBJ2-3; D unclear. Trimming shortened V by 5 bases and J by 4 bases, and 7 bases separated the two germline ends. The germline V gene encodes CDR1 DFQATT and CDR2 SNEGSKA (reference sequence). The CDR3 runs 11 residues. CDR3 amino acids: CSAPRADTQYF. In nucleotides, the CDR3 is TGCAGTGCTCCCCGGGCAGATACGCAGTATTTT.

This clonotype was detected a few times. This chain connects TRBV10-1 to TRBJ1-1; D gene uncertain. V was pared by 1 base and J by 4 bases, with 7 bases between. The CDR3 is made up of 13 amino acids. Germline loops: CDR1 WNHNN, CDR2 SYGVQD (reference sequence). Written as DNA, the CDR3 is TGCGCCAGCAGTGAGTATGGCTTCACTGAAGCTTTCTTT. This gives the protein CASSEYGFTEAFF.

The chain carries TRBV6-5 and TRBJ2-3, with D perhaps given as TRBD1 or TRBD2 (7 bases each). This CDR3 contains 16 residues. The germline V and J ends were trimmed by 2 bases and 7 bases, with 19 bases remaining between them. CDR1 and CDR2 (germline): MNHEY, SVGAGI. The DNA of the CDR3 is TGTGCCAGCAGTTACGCAGGGGGGGGGTTCGAGAATACGCAGTATTTT. It codes for CASSYAGGGFENTQYF.

The rearrangement joins TRBV27 to TRBJ2-5; D may be TRBD2 (5 bases). This CDR3 is built from 16 residues. Trimming left V 4 bases short and J 1 base short, with 16 bases between. Germline values: CDR1 MNHEY, CDR2 SMNVEV (reference sequence). Written as DNA, the CDR3 is TGTGCCAGCAGTTCCACCCCCGCCGCGGGCCAAGAGACCCAGTACTTC. Translating it yields CASSSTPAAGQETQYF.

The sample holds a few counts of this clonotype. Here the CDR3 reads CSGQDHEQFF. CDR3 DNA: TGCAGCGGCCAAGATCACGAGCAGTTCTTC. The chain uses TRBV29-1 and TRBJ2-1; D remains unclear. Germline V gene data show CDR1 as SQVTM and CDR2 as ANQGSEA. CDR3 length equals 10 residues. Trimming pared 7 bases from V and 10 bases from J, leaving 11 bases between.

In its sample, this clonotype was seen a few times. The chain uses TRBV12-3 or TRBV12-4 and TRBJ1-2, with 7 bases aligning to TRBD1. J was trimmed by 1 base and V by 3 bases; bases with no gene match: 2. The CDR3 covers 14 residues. CDR3 loop: CASSLTGYNYGYTF. Here the CDR3 DNA reads TGTGCCAGCAGTTTGACAGGGTATAACTATGGCTACACCTTC.

In this sample, this clonotype turned up many times. This chain uses TRBV12-3 or TRBV12-4 with TRBJ1-2, with a tentative D call TRBD1 (5 bases). The V and J ends lost 0 bases and 8 bases respectively, with 7 bases between them. CDR3 length: 12 residues. CDR3 coding DNA: TGTGCCAGCAGTTTAGCGGGGCAAGGCTACACCTTC. The encoded protein is CASSLAGQGYTF.

This clonotype was seen repeatedly, ten times or more. This chain connects TRBV10-3 to TRBJ1-1; no reliable D call. Looked up from germline, CDR1 is ENHRY and CDR2 is SYGVKD. Trimming cost V 7 bases and J 5 bases, with 8 bases left between them. This CDR3 is built from 11 residues. The DNA of the CDR3 is TGTGCCATCACCGCTGGAACTGAAGCTTTCTTT. As protein: CAITAGTEAFF.

The chain is built from TRBV3-1 and TRBJ1-2; D perhaps matches TRBD1 (6 bases). V was shortened by 0 bases and J by 5 bases, with 10 bases between the two germline ends. The germline gives CDR1 LGHDT, CDR2 YNNKEL (reference sequence). This CDR3 has 14 amino acids. In nucleotides, the CDR3 is TGTGCCAGCAGCCAAGAGGGGGCGGATTATGGCTACACCTTC. This codes for CASSQEGADYGYTF.

This clonotype came up many times. V and J are TRBV7-3 and TRBJ2-3; possibly TRBD2 for D (6 bases). This CDR3 is built from 13 residues. Trimming stripped 5 bases from V and 5 bases from J, with 11 bases between. The germline V gene has CDR1 SGHTA and CDR2 FQGTGA. The CDR3: CASSPSTRDTQYF. Written as DNA, the CDR3 is TGTGCCAGCAGCCCTTCGACTAGAGATACGCAGTATTTT.

A note on this clonotype: This may stem from a read error, because a much larger clone lies one nucleotide away. The chain carries TRBV18 and TRBJ1-3; 7 nucleotides match TRBD1. The CDR3 is 16 residues long. Germline V gene lookup returns CDR1 KGHSH and CDR2 LQKENI. CDR3 nucleotide sequence: TGTGCCAGCTCACCAACGACAGGGAGCTCTGGAAACACCACATATTTT. It translates to CASSPTTGSSGNTTYF.

This clonotype was observed at least ten times. The chain combines TRBV7-9 with TRBJ2-3; TRBD2 matches 8 bases. There are 15 residues in the CDR3. Germline CDR1 and CDR2: SEHNR and FQNEAQ (reference sequence). V lost 1 base and J lost 4; bases outside the gene matches: 4. The CDR3 loop is CASSLGGGPADTQYF. CDR3 in DNA: TGTGCCAGCAGCTTAGGCGGGGGGCCCGCAGATACGCAGTATTTT.

This clonotype was detected a few times. The chain joins TRBV28 to TRBJ2-7; D unresolved. The germline V gene encodes CDR1 MDHEN and CDR2 SYDVKM. The ends were cut back, 5 bases at V and 2 bases at J, with 13 bases in the middle. This CDR3 has 14 amino acids. CDR3 sequence reads: CASSTVQNTYEQYF. In DNA form, the CDR3 reads TGTGCCAGCAGTACCGTACAGAACACCTACGAGCAGTACTTC.

This clonotype appeared many times. This chain uses TRBV28 with TRBJ1-5, with TRBD1 matching over 8 bases. This CDR3 has 13 amino acids. Germline-derived CDR1 and CDR2 are MDHEN and SYDVKM. V lost 8 bases to trimming and J lost 7 bases; unmatched junction nucleotides: 7. The CDR3 protein is CASSDRADQPQHF. DNA for the CDR3: TGTGCCAGCTCGGACAGGGCAGACCAGCCCCAGCATTTT.

The V gene is TRBV5-1, the J gene TRBJ1-1; D is perhaps TRBD1 (6 bases). Deletions cut 9 bases from V and 6 bases from J, with 27 bases between. Germline CDR1 SGHRS, CDR2 YFSETQ. CDR3 length: 16 amino acids. CDR3 region: CATKAVPGTKFAEAFF. In DNA, the CDR3 is TGCGCCACCAAAGCCGTGCCCGGGACAAAGTTCGCTGAAGCTTTCTTT.

There are many counts of this clonotype. This chain connects TRBV5-1 to TRBJ2-3, with 9 bases that match TRBD1. Germline V gene data show CDR1 as SGHRS and CDR2 as YFSETQ. J gave up 1 base and V 5 bases, and 2 bases lay outside the gene matches. The CDR3 is made up of 14 amino acids. The CDR3 protein is CASRRDRGTDTQYF. CDR3 DNA: TGCGCCAGCAGGAGGGACAGGGGCACAGATACGCAGTATTTT.

Of note for this clonotype: A much larger clone lies a single base off, so this may be a read error. The missing conserved phenylalanine or tryptophan at the end of this CDR3 makes a read error likely. V and J are TRBV20-1 and TRBJ2-7; D possibly corresponds to TRBD2 (5 bases). With 6 bases removed from V and 7 bases from J, the gap between germline ends came to 13 bases. This CDR3 spans 11 amino acids. The germline V gene has CDR1 DFQATT and CDR2 SNEGSKA (reference sequence). In DNA form, the CDR3 reads TGCAGTGCCCGGGATGGGCGGGAGCAGTACTCC. Its translation: CSARDGREQYS.

In nucleotides, the CDR3 is TGTGCCAGCAGCTTAGAGGGAGATTTCAACACTGAAGCTTTCTTT. It is translated as CASSLEGDFNTEAFF. This chain links TRBV11-2 with TRBJ1-1, with D uncertain. V was trimmed by 0 bases and J by 2 bases, leaving 10 bases between them. CDR1 and CDR2 (germline): SGHAT, FQNNGV. The CDR3 length is 15 residues.

The chain combines TRBV6-2 or TRBV6-3 with TRBJ2-1; 9 bases match TRBD1. The ends lost 6 bases at V and 2 bases at J; junction bases unmatched: 2. This CDR3 is 14 amino acids long. Germline lookup yields CDR1 MNHEY and CDR2 SVGEGT. As DNA, the CDR3 is TGTGCCAGCAGGAGGACAGGGGCCTACAATGAGCAGTTCTTC. Its translation is CASRRTGAYNEQFF.